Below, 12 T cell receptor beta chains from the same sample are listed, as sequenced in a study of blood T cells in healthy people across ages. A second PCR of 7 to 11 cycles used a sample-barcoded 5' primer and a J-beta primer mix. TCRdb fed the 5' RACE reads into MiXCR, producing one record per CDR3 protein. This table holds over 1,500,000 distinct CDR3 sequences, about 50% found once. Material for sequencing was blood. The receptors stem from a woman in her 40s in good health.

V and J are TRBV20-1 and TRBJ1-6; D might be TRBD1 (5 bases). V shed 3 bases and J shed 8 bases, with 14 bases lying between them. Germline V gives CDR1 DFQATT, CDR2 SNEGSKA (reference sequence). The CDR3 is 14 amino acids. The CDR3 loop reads CSARAGGGYSPLHF. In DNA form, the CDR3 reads TGCAGTGCTAGGGCGGGGGGTGGGTATTCACCCCTCCACTTT.

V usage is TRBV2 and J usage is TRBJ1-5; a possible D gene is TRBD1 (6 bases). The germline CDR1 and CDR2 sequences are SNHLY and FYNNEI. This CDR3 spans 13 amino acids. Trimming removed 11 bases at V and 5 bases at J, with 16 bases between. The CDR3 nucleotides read TGTGCCGGAAGGACAGACTCAGATCAGCCCCAGCATTTT. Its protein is CAGRTDSDQPQHF.

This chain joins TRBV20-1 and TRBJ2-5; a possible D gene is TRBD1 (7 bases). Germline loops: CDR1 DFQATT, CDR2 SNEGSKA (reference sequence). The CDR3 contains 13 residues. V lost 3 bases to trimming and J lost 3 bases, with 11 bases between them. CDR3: CSASPGGKETQYF. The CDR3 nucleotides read TGCAGTGCTAGTCCAGGGGGGAAAGAGACCCAGTACTTC.

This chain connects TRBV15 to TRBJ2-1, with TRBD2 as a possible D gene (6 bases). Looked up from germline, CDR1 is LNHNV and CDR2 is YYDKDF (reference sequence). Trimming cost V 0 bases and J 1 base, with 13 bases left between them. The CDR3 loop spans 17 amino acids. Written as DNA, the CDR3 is TGTGCCACCAGCAGAGATTGGGGAGGATCGTCCTACAATGAGCAGTTCTTC. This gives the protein CATSRDWGGSSYNEQFF.

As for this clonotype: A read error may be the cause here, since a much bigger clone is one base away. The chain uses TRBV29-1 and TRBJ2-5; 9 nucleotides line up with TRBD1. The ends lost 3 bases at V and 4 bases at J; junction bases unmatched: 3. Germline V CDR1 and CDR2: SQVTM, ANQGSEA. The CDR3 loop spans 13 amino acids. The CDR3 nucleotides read TGCAGCGTTGACGAGGGACAGGGAGAGACCCAGTACTTC. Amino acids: CSVDEGQGETQYF.

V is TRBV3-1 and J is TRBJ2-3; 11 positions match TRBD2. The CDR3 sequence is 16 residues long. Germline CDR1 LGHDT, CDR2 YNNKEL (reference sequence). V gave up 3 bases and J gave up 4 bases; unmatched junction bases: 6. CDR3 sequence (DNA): TGTGCCAGCAGCCACATTAGCGGGGGGGGACCAGATACGCAGTATTTT. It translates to CASSHISGGGPDTQYF.

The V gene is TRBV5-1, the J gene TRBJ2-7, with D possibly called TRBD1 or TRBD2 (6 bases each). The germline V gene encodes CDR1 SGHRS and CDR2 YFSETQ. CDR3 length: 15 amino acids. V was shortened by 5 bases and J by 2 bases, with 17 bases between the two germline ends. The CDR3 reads CASSHAKGGPYEQYF. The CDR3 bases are TGCGCCAGCAGTCATGCGAAGGGGGGCCCCTACGAGCAGTACTTC.

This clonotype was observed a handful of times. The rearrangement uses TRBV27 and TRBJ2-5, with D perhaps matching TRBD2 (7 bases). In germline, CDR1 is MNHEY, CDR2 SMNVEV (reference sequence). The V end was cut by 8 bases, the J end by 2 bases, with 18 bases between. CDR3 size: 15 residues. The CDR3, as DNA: TGTGCCAGCTGGGTGGCCGGGGGGCCTCAAGAGACCCAGTACTTC. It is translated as CASWVAGGPQETQYF.

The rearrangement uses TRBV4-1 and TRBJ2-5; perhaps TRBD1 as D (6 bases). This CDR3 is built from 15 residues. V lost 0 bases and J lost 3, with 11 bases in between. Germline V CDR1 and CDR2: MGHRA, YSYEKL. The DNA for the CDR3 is TGCGCCAGCAGCCAAGAGGGGGCAGAGAAAGAGACCCAGTACTTC. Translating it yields CASSQEGAEKETQYF.

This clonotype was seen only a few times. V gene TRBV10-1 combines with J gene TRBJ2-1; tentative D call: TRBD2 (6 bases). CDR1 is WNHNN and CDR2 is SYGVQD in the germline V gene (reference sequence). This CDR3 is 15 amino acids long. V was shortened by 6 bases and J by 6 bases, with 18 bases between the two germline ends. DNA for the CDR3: TGCGCCAGCAGCCCAGGCGGAGGGGTGGTCAATGAGCAGTTCTTC. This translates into CASSPGGGVVNEQFF.

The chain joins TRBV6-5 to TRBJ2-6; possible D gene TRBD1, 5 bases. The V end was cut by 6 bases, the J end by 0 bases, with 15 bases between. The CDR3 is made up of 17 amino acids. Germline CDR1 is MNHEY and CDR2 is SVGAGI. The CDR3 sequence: CASRLVGAPSGANVLTF. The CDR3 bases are TGTGCCAGCAGACTCGTTGGGGCACCCTCTGGGGCCAACGTCCTGACTTTC.

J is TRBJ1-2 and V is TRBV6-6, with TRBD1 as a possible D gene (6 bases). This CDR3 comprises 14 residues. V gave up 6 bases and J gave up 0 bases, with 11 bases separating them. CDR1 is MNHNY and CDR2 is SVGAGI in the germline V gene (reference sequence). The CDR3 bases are TGTGCCAGCAGGGGACAAGCAACTAACTATGGCTACACCTTC. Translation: CASRGQATNYGYTF.